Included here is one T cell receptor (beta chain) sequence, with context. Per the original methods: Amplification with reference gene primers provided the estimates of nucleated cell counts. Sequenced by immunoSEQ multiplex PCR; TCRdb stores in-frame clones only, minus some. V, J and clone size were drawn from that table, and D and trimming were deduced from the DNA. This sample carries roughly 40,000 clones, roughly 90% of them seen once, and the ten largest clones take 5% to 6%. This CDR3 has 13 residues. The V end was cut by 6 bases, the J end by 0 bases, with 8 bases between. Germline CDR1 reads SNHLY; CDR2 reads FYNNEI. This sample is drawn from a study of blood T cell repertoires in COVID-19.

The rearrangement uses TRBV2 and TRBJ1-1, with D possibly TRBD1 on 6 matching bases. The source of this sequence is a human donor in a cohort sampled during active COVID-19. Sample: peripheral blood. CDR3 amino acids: CASSTGMNTEAFF. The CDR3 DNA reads TGTGCCAGCAGCACAGGGATGAACACTGAAGCTTTCTTT.